This T cell receptor (beta chain) was obtained from a study of blood T cell repertoires in COVID-19. Background on the study: Samples taken during acute and convalescent COVID-19 were collected in the United States, Italy and Spain. The cDNA or gDNA used as material had been derived from T cells, B-cell-depleted T cells, or PBMCs.

Authors' analysis steps: Reference gene primer amplification in the assay estimated nucleated cell counts. Libraries were prepared by immunoSEQ multiplex PCR; TCRdb keeps only in-frame clonotypes and omits some of them. For V, J and clone size, that table is used; D and trimming come from the DNA. The sample shows 250,000 to 300,000 clones, under 90% of them seen only once. The CDR3 contains 21 residues. Unmatched junction bases numbered 22, after V lost 2 bases and J lost 3 bases. Germline V gives CDR1 MNHEY, CDR2 SVGEGT. V usage is TRBV6-2 or TRBV6-3 and J usage is TRBJ2-7; 10 bases map to TRBD2. Material for sequencing was peripheral blood. This sequence was found in a woman younger than 35 with acute or convalescent COVID-19. The CDR3 bases are TGTGCCAGCAGTTACCCCTTCCCTGGACTAGCGGTAAAAGGGACCTTCTACGAGCAGTACTTC. This codes for CASSYPFPGLAVKGTFYEQYF.